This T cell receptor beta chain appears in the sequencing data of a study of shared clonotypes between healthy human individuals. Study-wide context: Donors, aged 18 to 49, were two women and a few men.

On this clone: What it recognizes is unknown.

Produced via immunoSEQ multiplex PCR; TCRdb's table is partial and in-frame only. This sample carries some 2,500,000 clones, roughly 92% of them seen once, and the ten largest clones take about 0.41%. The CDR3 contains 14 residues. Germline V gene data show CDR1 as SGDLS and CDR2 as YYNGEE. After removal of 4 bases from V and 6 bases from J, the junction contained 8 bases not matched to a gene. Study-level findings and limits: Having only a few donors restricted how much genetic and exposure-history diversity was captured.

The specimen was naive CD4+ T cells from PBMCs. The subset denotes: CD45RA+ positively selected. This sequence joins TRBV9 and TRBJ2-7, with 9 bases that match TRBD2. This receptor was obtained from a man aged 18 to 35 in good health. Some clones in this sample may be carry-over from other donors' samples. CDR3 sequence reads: CASSPRGREGEQYF. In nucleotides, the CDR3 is TGTGCCAGCAGCCCGCGGGGGCGGGAGGGCGAGCAGTACTTC.